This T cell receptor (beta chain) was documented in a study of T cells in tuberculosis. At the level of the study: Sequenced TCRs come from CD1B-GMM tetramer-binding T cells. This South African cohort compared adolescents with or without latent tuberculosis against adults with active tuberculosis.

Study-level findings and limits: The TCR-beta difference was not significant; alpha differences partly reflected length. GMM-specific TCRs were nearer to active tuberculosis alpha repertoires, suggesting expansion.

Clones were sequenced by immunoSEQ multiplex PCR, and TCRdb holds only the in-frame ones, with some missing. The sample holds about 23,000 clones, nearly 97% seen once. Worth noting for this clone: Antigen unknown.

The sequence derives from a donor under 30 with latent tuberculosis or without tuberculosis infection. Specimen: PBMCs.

The CDR3 loop is CASSIDRRTEAFF. The CDR3 region has the DNA TGTGCCAGTAGTATAGACCGGCGGACTGAAGCTTTCTTT. The J gene is TRBJ1-1, the V gene TRBV19; D not certain. The CDR3 contains 13 residues. Trimming removed 0 bases at V and 5 bases at J, with 7 bases between. Germline-derived CDR1 and CDR2 are LNHDA and SQIVND (reference sequence).